Presented here are 13 T cell receptor beta chains from one specimen sequenced in a study of blood T cell repertoires in COVID-19. Sequencing used immunoSEQ multiplex PCR; TCRdb keeps in-frame clones, though not all of them. The sample records about 280,000 clones, 87% being singletons. The specimen sequenced was PBMCs or T cells enriched from blood (not recorded which). The receptors shown here come from a woman aged 35 to 49 who had recovered from COVID-19.

This clone was seen once. The chain combines TRBV3-1 (or the pseudogene TRBV3-2) with TRBJ2-5; TRBD1 aligns across 11 bases. The V segment lost 4 bases and the J segment 7 bases; nucleotides outside the gene matches: 8. The CDR3 has 15 residues. Germline CDR1 is LGHDT and CDR2 is YNNKEL (reference sequence). CDR3 amino acids: CASSPWDRGTGTQYF. CDR3 bases: TGTGCCAGCAGCCCTTGGGACAGGGGGACCGGGACCCAGTACTTC.

CDR3 DNA sequence: TGTGCCAGCAGCTTAAATCAGGGGCGAATTAGTCAGCCCCAGCATTTT. This sequence encodes CASSLNQGRISQPQHF. The chain couples TRBV7-8 to TRBJ1-5; D is possibly TRBD1 (6 bases). The germline V gene encodes CDR1 SGHVS and CDR2 FQNEAQ. This CDR3 is built from 16 residues. The ends were cut back, 2 bases at V and 6 bases at J, with 17 bases in the middle.

The chain couples TRBV5-1 to TRBJ1-1, with D uncertain. This CDR3 contains 13 residues. Trimming took 0 bases from V and 1 from J, leaving 4 bases between them. Germline CDR1 and CDR2: SGHRS and YFSETQ. CDR3 sequence: CASSLVRNTEAFF. The CDR3 DNA follows: TGCGCCAGCAGCTTGGTTCGGAACACTGAAGCTTTCTTT.

The chain combines TRBV6-6 with TRBJ2-7; 7 nucleotides align to TRBD2. CDR1 is MNHNY, CDR2 SVGAGI, per germline (reference sequence). V lost 0 bases to trimming and J lost 3 bases; unmatched junction nucleotides: 5. This CDR3 is built from 15 residues. The CDR3 DNA reads TGTGCCAGCAGTTACTCTACCAGCGGGATCTACGAGCAGTACTTC. Translation: CASSYSTSGIYEQYF.

J is TRBJ2-1 and V is TRBV27, with 7 nucleotides matching TRBD2. Germline assignment: CDR1 MNHEY and CDR2 SMNVEV (reference sequence). Trimming at V came to 5 bases and at J to 7 bases, leaving 17 bases not matched to a gene. This CDR3 region has 17 residues. CDR3 loop: CASSPRLAPGRGNEQFF. The CDR3 DNA reads TGTGCCAGCAGTCCTAGACTAGCACCCGGGAGAGGGAATGAGCAGTTCTTC.

This clone has a single count. The chain carries TRBV3-1 (or the pseudogene TRBV3-2) and TRBJ2-7; TRBD2 is a possible D gene (7 bases). Deletions cut 4 bases from V and 2 bases from J, with 27 bases between. CDR3 length: 19 residues. Germline loops: CDR1 LGHDT, CDR2 YNNKEL (reference sequence). The CDR3 DNA reads TGTGCCAGCAGCCCCCATTTGGGAGGGGCTATGAGGGGGACCTACGAGCAGTACTTC. It specifies CASSPHLGGAMRGTYEQYF.

V gene TRBV5-1 combines with J gene TRBJ2-2; a weak D match, TRBD1 (5 bases). V dropped 3 bases and J dropped 6 bases, with 15 bases sitting between them. The CDR3 runs to 15 residues. In germline, CDR1 is SGHRS, CDR2 YFSETQ. CDR3 protein: CASSWPLGASGELFF. CDR3 in DNA: TGCGCCAGCAGCTGGCCCCTAGGGGCTTCCGGGGAGCTGTTTTTT.

The J gene is TRBJ2-1, the V gene TRBV5-1; 8 bases are shared with TRBD2. V gave up 4 bases and J gave up 5 bases; unmatched junction bases: 11. The CDR3 has 16 residues. Germline V gives CDR1 SGHRS, CDR2 YFSETQ. The CDR3 protein is CASSHLGSGADNEQFF. CDR3 nucleotides: TGCGCCAGCAGCCACCTGGGTAGCGGGGCCGACAATGAGCAGTTCTTC.

This clone appeared once. The rearrangement joins TRBV15 to TRBJ2-5; D may be TRBD1 (8 bases). The CDR3 has 14 residues. Germline CDR1 and CDR2: LNHNV and YYDKDF (reference sequence). V gave up 2 bases and J gave up 5 bases, with 12 bases separating them. The CDR3, as DNA: TGTGCCACCAGCAGAACAGGGGGGGGTGAGACCCAGTACTTC. Residues: CATSRTGGGETQYF.

This clone has just one count. The chain uses TRBV24-1 and TRBJ2-5; TRBD1 aligns across 10 bases. V trimming: 1 base; J trimming: 5 bases; junction bases outside the gene matches: 3. The CDR3 is 15 residues long. Germline CDR1 is KGHDR and CDR2 is SFDVKD. The CDR3 DNA follows: TGTGCCACCAGTGATTTCGGGACAGGGGCTGAGACCCAGTACTTC. This sequence encodes CATSDFGTGAETQYF.

The chain carries TRBV18 and TRBJ2-5, with D possibly being TRBD2 (6 bases). With 3 bases removed from V and 5 bases from J, the gap between germline ends came to 16 bases. Germline V CDR1 and CDR2: KGHSH, LQKENI. The CDR3 consists of 15 residues. CDR3 in DNA: TGTGCCAGCTCACCTCGTGTAGGAGGGGCGGAGACCCAGTACTTC. Its translation: CASSPRVGGAETQYF.

The chain has TRBV7-2 and TRBJ1-1; D is unresolved. This CDR3 has 16 amino acids. CDR1 SGHTA and CDR2 FQGNSA come from the germline V gene. V was clipped by 5 bases and J by 0 bases, with 16 bases between them. In DNA form, the CDR3 reads TGTGCCAGCAGCCCGAGCCAGATACAGTTGAACACTGAAGCTTTCTTT. Amino acid sequence: CASSPSQIQLNTEAFF.

CDR3 bases: TGTGCCTGGAGTGTCCTTGGGACTGGAGAGACCCAGTACTTC. Amino acid sequence: CAWSVLGTGETQYF. This rearrangement joins TRBV30 to TRBJ2-5, with a weak D call TRBD2 (6 bases). This CDR3 has 14 residues. Germline loops: CDR1 GTSNPN, CDR2 SVGIG (reference sequence). The V end was cut by 0 bases, the J end by 4 bases, with 12 bases between.